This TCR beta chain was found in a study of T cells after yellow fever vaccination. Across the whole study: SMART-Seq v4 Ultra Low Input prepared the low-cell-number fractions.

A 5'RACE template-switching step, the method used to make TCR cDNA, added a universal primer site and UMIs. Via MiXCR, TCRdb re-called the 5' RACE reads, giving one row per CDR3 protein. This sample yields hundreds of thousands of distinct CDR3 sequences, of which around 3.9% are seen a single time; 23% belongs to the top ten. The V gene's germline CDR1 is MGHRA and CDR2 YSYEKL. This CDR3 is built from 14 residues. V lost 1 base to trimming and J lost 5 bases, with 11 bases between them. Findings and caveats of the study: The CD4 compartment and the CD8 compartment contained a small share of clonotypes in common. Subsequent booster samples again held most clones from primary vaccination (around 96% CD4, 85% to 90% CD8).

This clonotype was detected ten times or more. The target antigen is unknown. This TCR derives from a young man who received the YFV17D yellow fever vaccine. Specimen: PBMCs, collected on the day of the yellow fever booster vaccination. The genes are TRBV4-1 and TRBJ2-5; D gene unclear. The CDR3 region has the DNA TGCGCCAGCAGCCAAGCTCTCGTAGGCGAGACCCAGTACTTC. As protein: CASSQALVGETQYF.